This entry describes one T cell receptor beta chain. The antigen it recognizes is unknown. The input lacks base qualities; no much larger clone sits a single base away. Receptor amplification or capture employed the immunoSEQ multiplex PCR assay. For the multiplex PCR, a mixture combining 60 forward primers for TCR Vbeta segments and 13 reverse primers for TCR Jbeta segments was used. A multiplex PCR assay on genomic DNA amplified the CDR3 region of rearranged TCR beta genes. Amplified TCR beta libraries were sequenced as 87-base-pair reads on the Illumina HiSeq System. In the authors' own workflow: A later analysis counted tens of millions of unique TCR beta chains across the 550 to 700 repertoires, and around 12 million of these chains were shared by at least two donors. Raw reads were error-corrected and collapsed into unique sequences by a nearest-neighbor algorithm in which closely related sequences were merged to remove PCR and sequencing errors. To assign V, D and J gene segments, CDR3 sequences were aligned to IMGT reference sequences. Each retained sequence needed at least a six-nucleotide match to both a V gene segment and a J gene segment. A rearrangement was called productive if the CDR3 had no stop codons and remained in frame with V and J, and every other rearrangement was called non-productive. Following IMGT convention, CDR3 was defined as the stretch from the second conserved V-encoded cysteine to the conserved J-encoded phenylalanine. The earlier analysis of 500 to 600 of the donors excluded sequences that lacked an unambiguous match to a single V gene segment. In an earlier analysis of a few hundred of the donors, V segments were called functional above 56.7% productive rearrangements and were called segregating when the between-donor standard deviation exceeded 5%. A statistical classification framework was built for diagnosing cytomegalovirus status from the catalog of TCR beta chain sequences. A later analysis assigned V and J genes by comparing TCR nucleotide sequences with IMGT/GENE-DB human TR gene sequences. In a later analysis, CDR3 sequences and most-parsimonious VDJ recombination scenarios were assigned using the TCRdist pipeline. A later analysis defined each TCR beta chain by its CDR3 amino acid sequence plus V-gene family, and excluded reads lacking a unique V-gene family. A later analysis removed nearly 600 highly shared, low-generation-probability nucleotide sequences to deal with suspected cross-contamination and a sequencing artifact. A later analysis calculated a clonal expansion index for each public chain from normalized within-repertoire ranks of inferred template counts. In a later analysis, generation probabilities were computed using a VDJ recombination model fitted to out-of-frame rearrangements, and the results were checked against IGoR. In a later analysis, hypergeometric tests were used to score TCR-TCR, TCR-HLA and TCR-CMV co-occurrence, with a repertoire-size bias correction applied to TCR pairs. A later analysis estimated false discovery rates by permuting HLA or CMV assignments 20 times. A later analysis grouped co-occurring TCRs with DBSCAN, adding TCRdist sequence similarity when clustering within HLA-allele-positive subsets. Repertoires with fewer than 30,000 or more than 120,000 public chains, plus five repertoires with anomalous nucleotide sharing, were excluded from co-occurrence clustering. The immuneACCESS repertoire file appears here via TCRdb, limited to in-frame rearrangements. These files lack a portion of the clones; in checked studies, under half of the deficit traces to unresolved V genes, and the cause of the others is not known. Clonal size and the V and J genes are those of that table, whereas D and trimming came from the DNA. The sample table records about 98,000 clones; roughly 70% of these occur just once. In total, the top ten clones hold about 2.5% of the sample.

The cohort consisted of some 670 healthy bone marrow donors. At the time of sampling, all cohort members were nominally healthy, though unrecorded immune exposures were likely present. The donor was CMV seronegative and was included in the group of several hundred seronegative cohort members. Each donor provided a peripheral blood sample, and peripheral blood mononuclear cells were used for TCR beta sequencing. Genomic DNA extraction from the blood cell samples was performed with the Qiagen DNeasy Blood Extraction Kit. The germline V end is reduced by 6 bases and the J end by 4 bases; junction bases left unmatched: 9. CDR3 length: 13 amino acids, cysteine to phenylalanine. The sequence is cut down to CDR3 DNA, 39 bases in frame from base 1. CDR1 and CDR2, looked up from the germline V gene, are SQVTM and ANQGSEA. The data belong to a study of cytomegalovirus exposure and HLA in healthy donors (dated by TCRdb to the late 2010s). For the study in its entirety: An earlier analysis of several hundred of the donors reported approximately 270 Gb of sequence data and 100 million to 130 million unique TCR beta sequences from roughly 180 million T cells. Donor age, sex, ethnicity and CMV serostatus were compiled alongside the repertoire data. An earlier analysis of fewer than 750 of the donors used high-throughput TCR beta sequencing to judge whether each TCR beta V gene segment behaved as functional or pseudogenic. Genome-wide SNP genotypes for about 65% of the 666 donors were used in a later genetic analysis, which treated that subset as a discovery cohort. A separate validation cohort of roughly 110 different subjects was used in addition to the 666-subject first cohort. A later analysis re-examined previously published TCR beta repertoires from just over 650 donors and added high-resolution HLA genotyping to investigate patterns of TCR occurrence. Of the roughly 390 genotyped donors, 65% to 90% were placed in the genetic ancestry cluster associated with self-reported Caucasian donors. Four to six DR-DQ haplotypes were handled as single units for association and clustering, since linkage in the cohort was strong. The number of donors typed differed by locus, with roughly 620-640 for A, B, C, DRB1 and DQB1, around 520 for DQA1, under 610 for DPA1, and around 460 for DPB1. Every discovery cohort repertoire had been produced on one sequencing platform. An early release covering just under 650 HLA-typed donors comprised approximately 300 gigabases of sequencing data and 85 million to 100 million unique TCR sequences. Class I and class II HLA loci were covered by the typing at four-digit resolution. To predict cytomegalovirus infection status, the study combined high-throughput TCR immunosequencing, statistical association of individual TCRs with disease status, and machine learning. Rather than using new phenotypic data, the later analysis identified candidate immune exposures from TCR beta sequences and from how often those sequences occurred across donors. Among about 360 genotyped donors of the cohort, an average of roughly 240,000 unique TCR beta nucleotide sequences were sequenced per donor, about a sixth of them non-productive. The aim of the study was to test whether cataloging public T cell receptors could identify signatures of past pathogen exposure. The study used immunosequencing to profile the T cell repertoires of several hundred subjects and linked those repertoires to cytomegalovirus serostatus. Points the paper makes about the study in general: Strong co-occurrence of HLA alleles, especially DR and DQ, made assigning TCR associations to individual alleles difficult. A later genetic analysis associated a missense DCLRE1C variant with V-gene and J-gene trimming of TCR beta chains, and an independent cohort replicated the association. The authors suggested that the approach could potentially be generalized to other disease states and immunological phenotypes. A later analysis associated about 17,000 TCR beta sequences with specific HLA alleles at a false discovery rate of 0.05. A further reported finding was that TCR beta sequences accurately predicted the HLA-A and HLA-B alleles for most subjects in the first cohort. Several of the top co-occurrence clusters appeared to be linked to parvovirus B19, influenza, CMV and Epstein-Barr virus, according to a later analysis. In vitro tests confirmed that a few of the cytomegalovirus-associated TCR beta chains recognize cytomegalovirus antigens. In a later analysis, the rate of TCR association differed among HLA loci, with DRB1 alleles having the most associated TCRs and HLA-C alleles having the fewest. Immune exposure information for the cohort was limited to CMV serostatus. A total of some 180 TCR beta chains were listed by the study as associated with cytomegalovirus. Because the 87-base-pair reads could not distinguish some IMGT-functional V segments, including TRBV6-2 and TRBV6-3, those segments were excluded. Sequencing depth was assumed to be roughly uniform across donors in the presence/absence analyses, though that assumption may not hold. A later analysis found that most CMV-associated TCR beta chains appeared HLA-restricted, with HLA associations seemingly driven largely by CMV exposure. Most TCR sequences were observed very rarely across donors, whereas some public TCRs were present in many individuals. Compared with equally common non-associated chains, HLA-associated TCR beta chains in a later analysis were more clonally expanded and had lower generation probabilities. HLA typing was unavailable for some donors at each locus, so association tests used only the typed subset. Linkage disequilibrium might explain the correlated functional status among segregating V segments, but an unknown experimental factor could not be ruled out. An earlier analysis of around 600 of the donors showed that most TCR beta V segments appeared in productive rearrangements either about 90% or about 30% of the time, which broadly matched IMGT annotations. A group of highly shared sequence variants was considered likely to be a technical artifact of the sequencing pipeline. According to a later genetic analysis, donors in an Asian-associated ancestry cluster had fewer N-insertions in productive TCRs than the approximately 650-donor mean. In both the original and validation cohorts, the classifier was reported to diagnose cytomegalovirus status with high specificity and sensitivity. The cohort was sequenced for TCR beta chains only, and without alpha or paired-chain data the features that could be detected were limited. Approximately 16 rarely observed V segments, including chromosome 9 orphons, were excluded from the earlier analysis of approximately 500 of the donors because counts were too low.

The V and J segments used are TRBV29-1 and TRBJ2-7, with 7 junctional bases fitting TRBD1. The sequenced sample consisted of PBMCs. This clonotype was obtained from a man aged 50-60 years in good health and CMV-seronegative. The DNA reads as follows: TGCAGCGTCCACCTAGTACAGGGGTACGAGCAGTACTTC. The encoded protein is CSVHLVQGYEQYF.